The 4 T cell receptor beta chains below were found in one sample sequenced in a study of T cell changes during pregnancy in multiple sclerosis. The protocol was immunoSEQ multiplex PCR, while the TCRdb copy is restricted to in-frame clones and leaves out a portion. The table records about 110,000 clones, just under 95% of them present only once. The sequencing here drew on peripheral blood, taken in the third trimester of pregnancy. The receptor source for this set is a female donor in good health, enrolled as a control in a pregnancy study.

V and J are TRBV19 and TRBJ1-2, with unresolved D. This CDR3 comprises 16 residues. The V and J ends lost 4 bases and 2 bases respectively, with 17 bases between them. Looked up from germline, CDR1 is LNHDA and CDR2 is SQIVND (reference sequence). For the CDR3, the DNA is TGTGCCAGTAGTAGTTGGATGCCGGGTCCGAACTATGGCTACACCTTC. Its translation: CASSSWMPGPNYGYTF.

The chain joins TRBV7-2 to TRBJ1-2, with 8 bases that match TRBD1. The CDR3 loop spans 13 amino acids. With 2 bases clipped from V and 4 bases from J, the junction kept 0 bases outside the gene matches. Germline CDR1 SGHTA, CDR2 FQGNSA. CDR3 sequence: CASSLQGAYGYTF. CDR3 bases: TGTGCCAGCAGCTTACAGGGGGCCTATGGCTACACCTTC. The full variable domain, its missing parts supplied by reference TRBV7-2 and TRBJ1-2, is GAGVSQSPSNKVTEKGKDVELRCDPISGHTALYWYRQSLGQGLEFLIYFQGNSAPDKSGLPSDRFSAERTGGSVSTLTIQRTQQEDSAVYLCASSLQGAYGYTFGSGTRLTVV.

This clone was seen only once. This sequence joins TRBV18 and TRBJ1-2, with 8 bases aligning to TRBD1. Germline-derived CDR1 and CDR2 are KGHSH and LQKENI. The CDR3 runs to 16 residues. Trimming cost V 1 base and J 2 bases; bases outside gene matches: 6. CDR3 in DNA: TGTGCCAGCTCACCACAAACAGGGGGTGCGAACTATGGCTACACCTTC. It specifies CASSPQTGGANYGYTF.

The J gene is TRBJ1-1, the V gene TRBV19; TRBD1 aligns across 8 bases. The germline V gene has CDR1 LNHDA and CDR2 SQIVND (reference sequence). V dropped 5 bases and J dropped 6; count of bases not matched to a gene: 8. The CDR3 has 14 residues. The CDR3: CASSPTGVGAEAFF. Here the CDR3 DNA reads TGTGCCAGTAGTCCGACAGGGGTCGGGGCTGAAGCTTTCTTT.